Below are 27 T cell receptor beta chains sequenced from a single sample in a study of T cell responses to AZD1222 COVID-19 vaccine. The data were produced by immunoSEQ multiplex PCR, yet TCRdb's version contains in-frame clones alone and is incomplete. Of about 120,000 clones listed, roughly 88% were seen once; the top ten hold 3.9%. Sequences were derived from peripheral blood, sampled on day 0 of MenACWY control vaccination. The receptors shown here come from an adult in good health.

The chain has TRBV10-3 and TRBJ1-2, with 8 bases matching TRBD1. The germline gives CDR1 ENHRY, CDR2 SYGVKD. Losses at the gene ends were 4 bases for V and 4 bases for J; bases not matched to a gene: 2. The CDR3 is 13 residues long. The CDR3 region is CAISGTGTYGYTF. In DNA form, the CDR3 reads TGTGCCATCAGTGGGACAGGGACCTATGGCTACACCTTC.

V and J are TRBV16 and TRBJ2-7, with TRBD1 matching over 9 bases. The CDR3 spans 15 residues. Germline V gene data show CDR1 as KGHSY and CDR2 as FQNENV. Unmatched junction bases numbered 4, after V lost 2 bases and J lost 2 bases. The CDR3 loop reads CASSQQGTGPYEQYF. The DNA of the CDR3 is TGTGCCAGCAGCCAACAAGGGACAGGGCCCTACGAGCAGTACTTC.

CDR3 sequence reads: CASSLAIDTSLTGELFF. The CDR3 DNA reads TGTGCCAGCAGCTTAGCTATAGACACTAGCCTCACCGGGGAGCTGTTTTTT. The chain is built from TRBV7-9 and TRBJ2-2; D might be TRBD2 (6 bases). Germline V gives CDR1 SEHNR, CDR2 FQNEAQ (reference sequence). With 0 bases removed from V and 4 bases from J, the gap between germline ends came to 15 bases. The CDR3 totals 17 residues.

The chain couples TRBV5-1 to TRBJ2-3; TRBD2 agrees at 11 bases. The germline V gene encodes CDR1 SGHRS and CDR2 YFSETQ. Trimming took 0 bases from V and 3 from J; bases not matched to a gene: 3. The CDR3 has 16 amino acids. The CDR3 spells CASSLATSGVTDTQYF. CDR3 nucleotide sequence: TGCGCCAGCAGCTTGGCGACTAGCGGGGTAACAGATACGCAGTATTTT.

This chain joins TRBV28 and TRBJ1-1; 12 positions match TRBD1. Germline values: CDR1 MDHEN, CDR2 SYDVKM. V lost 6 bases and J lost 1; bases outside the gene matches: 3. CDR3 length: 15 residues. The CDR3 nucleotides read TGTGCCAGCAGGGGACAGGGGGCCGGGAACACTGAAGCTTTCTTT. Translating it yields CASRGQGAGNTEAFF.

The J gene is TRBJ1-2, the V gene TRBV6-5; TRBD1 matches 9 bases. This CDR3 is built from 12 residues. Germline V CDR1 and CDR2: MNHEY, SVGAGI. Losses at the gene ends were 6 bases for V and 7 bases for J; bases not matched to a gene: 3. CDR3 sequence: CASRGQGFGYTF. The CDR3, as DNA: TGTGCCAGCAGAGGACAGGGGTTTGGCTACACCTTC.

The rearrangement uses TRBV28 and TRBJ1-2, with TRBD1 matching over 11 bases. Germline V gene lookup returns CDR1 MDHEN and CDR2 SYDVKM. This CDR3 region has 15 residues. Unmatched junction bases numbered 5, after V lost 0 bases and J lost 8 bases. The DNA for the CDR3 is TGTGCCAGCAGTTTATGGGGGGACAGGGGGAAAGGCTACACCTTC. It yields the protein CASSLWGDRGKGYTF.

The chain combines TRBV10-3 with TRBJ1-1, with D perhaps TRBD1 (5 bases). This CDR3 is 15 amino acids long. Trimming took off 3 bases at V and 2 bases at J, with 13 bases between the two ends. Germline values: CDR1 ENHRY, CDR2 SYGVKD. The CDR3 reads CAISDRAGPNTEAFF. The CDR3 DNA sequence: TGTGCCATCAGTGATCGAGCAGGGCCTAACACTGAAGCTTTCTTT.

V and J are TRBV24-1 and TRBJ2-3; TRBD2 might be the D (6 bases). CDR1 is KGHDR and CDR2 is SFDVKD in the germline V gene. This CDR3 has 13 amino acids. V lost 8 bases to trimming and J lost 2 bases, with 10 bases between them. CDR3: CATTRDSTDTQYF. The CDR3 region has the DNA TGTGCCACCACCCGGGACTCCACAGATACGCAGTATTTT.

The table lists this clone with a few counts. The chain uses TRBV5-5 and TRBJ1-6; 7 nucleotides align to TRBD1. Germline lookup yields CDR1 SGHKS and CDR2 YYEKEE (reference sequence). After removal of 4 bases from V and 7 bases from J, the junction contained 5 bases not matched to a gene. CDR3 size: 14 residues. The CDR3 coding sequence is TGTGCCAGCAGCCTTACAGGGGTGAATTCACCCCTCCACTTT. This sequence encodes CASSLTGVNSPLHF.

The V call is TRBV15, the J call TRBJ2-5; 8 bases are a match to TRBD1. The CDR3 covers 16 residues. V lost 3 bases to trimming and J lost 5 bases; unmatched junction nucleotides: 11. Germline V lookup: CDR1 LNHNV, CDR2 YYDKDF (reference sequence). This CDR3 is CATSRGQGAPPETQYF. Here the CDR3 DNA reads TGTGCCACCAGCAGGGGTCAGGGGGCTCCTCCTGAGACCCAGTACTTC.

Comments on this clone: At the DNA level, this CDR3 is encoded by other sequences in the same sample as well. V and J are TRBV19 and TRBJ2-7; D is possibly TRBD1 (5 bases). Per germline, CDR1 LNHDA and CDR2 SQIVND (reference sequence). The CDR3 totals 13 residues. Deletions cut 3 bases from V and 3 bases from J, with 9 bases between. This CDR3 is CASSIKGFYEQYF. CDR3 nucleotide sequence: TGTGCCAGTAGTATTAAGGGGTTCTACGAGCAGTACTTC.

This clone was picked up one time. The genes are TRBV29-1 and TRBJ2-1, with 8 bases identical to TRBD1. Looked up from germline, CDR1 is SQVTM and CDR2 is ANQGSEA. The CDR3 consists of 16 residues. After removal of 7 bases from V and 4 bases from J, the junction contained 15 bases not matched to a gene. The CDR3 region is CSAYSLTGERYNEQFF. The CDR3 nucleotides read TGCAGCGCTTACTCTTTGACAGGGGAAAGGTACAATGAGCAGTTCTTC.

This sequence joins TRBV6-5 and TRBJ1-2; 10 nucleotides line up with TRBD1. Germline V lookup: CDR1 MNHEY, CDR2 SVGAGI. Trimming removed 8 bases from V and 7 bases from J; junction bases left unmatched: 7. The CDR3 totals 13 residues. CDR3 sequence reads: CASVLDRGLGYTF. The CDR3 bases are TGTGCCAGCGTACTTGACAGGGGGCTTGGCTACACCTTC.

The chain carries TRBV12-3 or TRBV12-4 and TRBJ1-1; D is unresolved. Trimming removed 5 bases at V and 6 bases at J, with 13 bases between. The CDR3 is 13 amino acids. This chain's CDR3 is CASSPLRRAEAFF. CDR3 nucleotides: TGTGCCAGCAGTCCTCTTCGAAGGGCTGAAGCTTTCTTT.

This chain links TRBV6-2 or TRBV6-3 with TRBJ1-2, with D uncertain. Germline CDR1 and CDR2: MNHEY and SVGEGT. The CDR3 has 15 amino acids. V was clipped by 4 bases and J by 2 bases, with 14 bases between them. The CDR3 spells CASSSPGRSNYGYTF. As DNA, the CDR3 is TGTGCCAGCAGTTCCCCCGGACGGTCCAACTATGGCTACACCTTC.

This clone has a handful of counts. The chain carries TRBV30 and TRBJ2-2; D ambiguous. The ends were cut back, 0 bases at V and 6 bases at J, with 8 bases in the middle. This CDR3 spans 13 amino acids. Germline-derived CDR1 and CDR2 are GTSNPN and SVGIG (reference sequence). The CDR3 loop reads CAWSVLRAGELFF. The CDR3 DNA sequence: TGTGCCTGGAGTGTACTACGGGCCGGGGAGCTGTTTTTT.

The chain recombines TRBV7-6 with TRBJ1-4, with 7 bases that match TRBD1. CDR3 length: 15 residues. CDR1 is SGHVS and CDR2 is FNYEAQ in the germline V gene. The V and J ends lost 0 bases and 8 bases, in that order; junction bases with no gene match: 6. The CDR3 here is CASSLATGFGEKLFF. As DNA, the CDR3 is TGTGCCAGCAGCTTAGCGACAGGGTTCGGAGAAAAACTGTTTTTT.

The chain carries TRBV15 and TRBJ2-6, with a possible D match to TRBD2 (6 bases). V lost 0 bases to trimming and J lost 0 bases, with 12 bases between them. Germline-derived CDR1 and CDR2 are LNHNV and YYDKDF (reference sequence). The CDR3 spans 18 residues. The CDR3 spells CATSREIGRFSGANVLTF. CDR3 DNA: TGTGCCACCAGCAGAGAAATCGGGAGATTCTCTGGGGCCAACGTCCTGACTTTC. The full variable domain, completed using reference TRBV15 and TRBJ2-6, is DAMVIQNPRYQVTQFGKPVTLSCSQTLNHNVMYWYQQKSSQAPKLLFHYYDKDFNNEADTPDNFQSRRPNTSFCFLDIRSPGLGDTAMYLCATSREIGRFSGANVLTFGAGSRLTVL.

The chain employs TRBV10-3 and TRBJ2-1, with TRBD1 matching over 7 bases. The trim removed 2 bases at V and 0 bases at J, leaving 7 bases unmatched. The CDR3 has 17 residues. Per the germline V gene, CDR1 is ENHRY and CDR2 is SYGVKD. The CDR3 sequence: CAISEARGGASYNEQFF. Here the CDR3 DNA reads TGTGCCATCAGTGAGGCGAGAGGGGGCGCCTCCTACAATGAGCAGTTCTTC.

This chain links TRBV24-1 with TRBJ2-3, with a weak D call TRBD2 (5 bases). The CDR3 is made up of 19 amino acids. Germline lookup yields CDR1 KGHDR and CDR2 SFDVKD. V lost 4 bases, J lost 2 bases, and 24 bases lay in between. CDR3 coding DNA: TGTGCCACCAGTGACCCCGGCGGTACTAGAGCGGAGCCCACAGATACGCAGTATTTT. Residues: CATSDPGGTRAEPTDTQYF.

The chain couples TRBV4-1 to TRBJ1-6; perhaps TRBD1 as D (5 bases). Germline assignment: CDR1 MGHRA and CDR2 YSYEKL. The CDR3 runs 15 residues. V was pared by 3 bases and J by 5 bases, with 11 bases between. This CDR3 is CASSQAPGHNSPLHF. The CDR3 DNA sequence: TGCGCCAGCAGCCAGGCCCCGGGGCATAATTCACCCCTCCACTTT.

The chain uses TRBV4-3 and TRBJ1-1; 10 nucleotides match TRBD1. CDR3 length: 17 amino acids. J was trimmed by 9 bases and V by 0 bases; bases with no gene match: 13. CDR1 is LGHNA and CDR2 is YSLEER in the germline V gene. CDR3 nucleotide sequence: TGCGCCAGCAGCCAAGAGGGGACAGGGGCTTTATTCGGAAAAGCTTTCTTT. Protein: CASSQEGTGALFGKAFF.

This clone was observed a single time. The CDR3 loop reads CASSLGGYTDTQYF. The CDR3 region has the DNA TGTGCCAGCAGCTTGGGAGGTTACACAGATACGCAGTATTTT. The rearrangement joins TRBV7-3 to TRBJ2-3, with D possibly matching TRBD2 (6 bases). Germline V gene data show CDR1 as SGHTA and CDR2 as FQGTGA. Trimming removed 3 bases at V and 2 bases at J, with 9 bases between. The CDR3 is made up of 14 amino acids.

V and J are TRBV19 and TRBJ1-5; D is uncertain. Trimming removed 1 base from V and 2 bases from J, with 21 bases in between. The CDR3 is 19 residues long. Germline CDR1 and CDR2: LNHDA and SQIVND (reference sequence). CDR3 coding DNA: TGTGCCAGTAGTATAGTCCGACGCCGACCGGATTGGGGCAATCAGCCCCAGCATTTT. Translated: CASSIVRRRPDWGNQPQHF.

This clone was found a few times. The chain combines TRBV2 with TRBJ2-4; TRBD2 agrees at 8 bases. Germline V gene data show CDR1 as SNHLY and CDR2 as FYNNEI. CDR3 length equals 17 residues. Germline trimming cut 6 bases from V and 0 bases from J; bases unmatched to any gene: 10. The CDR3 sequence is CASRRSGVDLAKNIQYF. CDR3 DNA: TGTGCCAGCAGACGTAGCGGGGTTGACTTAGCCAAAAACATTCAGTACTTC.

The chain uses TRBV10-3 and TRBJ1-4, with 8 bases aligning to TRBD1. The CDR3 loop spans 14 amino acids. The V gene's germline CDR1 is ENHRY and CDR2 SYGVKD. V was clipped by 1 base and J by 8 bases; unmatched bases: 3. This CDR3 is CAISELTGDEKLFF. The CDR3 DNA reads TGTGCCATCAGTGAGTTGACAGGGGACGAAAAACTGTTTTTT.